A single sample gave rise to the 9 T cell receptor beta chains below, sequenced in a study of blood T cell repertoires in COVID-19. Measured with immunoSEQ multiplex PCR; TCRdb has only the in-frame clones, and not every one. This table holds 300,000 or so clones, around 86% found once. Material for sequencing was peripheral blood. The receptor source for this set is a man aged 50-59 years with active or convalescent COVID-19.

The chain links TRBV6-6 to TRBJ2-1; 10 nucleotides align to TRBD1. There are 13 residues in the CDR3. Germline V CDR1 and CDR2: MNHNY, SVGAGI (reference sequence). With V trimmed by 7 bases and J by 9 bases, 6 bases remained unmatched. The CDR3 here is CASTSRTGGEQFF. The CDR3 nucleotides are TGTGCCAGCACATCTAGGACAGGGGGTGAGCAGTTCTTC.

CDR3 protein: CASSLIGQGDENTIYF. The CDR3 coding sequence is TGTGCCAGCAGCTTAATCGGACAGGGTGACGAAAACACCATATATTTT. This chain links TRBV7-9 with TRBJ1-3; 8 bases line up with TRBD1. The CDR3 sequence is 16 residues long. Germline V gene sequence: CDR1 SEHNR, CDR2 FQNEAQ (reference sequence). Trimming removed 2 bases from V and 6 bases from J; junction bases left unmatched: 9.

This clone was seen a few times. The gene calls are TRBV19 and TRBJ2-7; a weak D match, TRBD2 (6 bases). Germline loops: CDR1 LNHDA, CDR2 SQIVND (reference sequence). The V gene lost 2 bases and the J gene lost 5 bases, with 16 bases spanning the gap. The CDR3 sequence is 15 residues long. CDR3 region: CASSIMGLREDEQYF. The CDR3 bases are TGTGCCAGTAGTATAATGGGACTGCGCGAAGACGAGCAGTACTTC.

A few counts support this clone. The V call is TRBV5-4, the J call TRBJ2-7; weak D call: TRBD1 (6 bases). The CDR3 totals 12 residues. Trimming took off 4 bases at V and 9 bases at J, with 14 bases between the two ends. Germline V CDR1 and CDR2: SGHNT, YYREEE (reference sequence). The CDR3 region is CASSTTGSGQYF. For the CDR3, the DNA is TGTGCCAGCAGCACGACAGGAAGTGGGCAGTACTTC.

This clone was counted between two and nine times. V gene TRBV5-4 combines with J gene TRBJ2-2; 9 bases fit TRBD2. The CDR3 is made up of 19 amino acids. Per germline, CDR1 SGHNT and CDR2 YYREEE (reference sequence). V was pared by 4 bases and J by 5 bases, with 18 bases of the junction left unmatched. CDR3 bases: TGTGCCAGCAGCAGCAGAGACGGGACTAGCCGGGGTAGGACCGGGGAGCTGTTTTTT. It codes for CASSSRDGTSRGRTGELFF.

The chain is built from TRBV5-3 and TRBJ2-5, with D perhaps matching TRBD1 (6 bases). TRBV5-3 qualifies as an ORF whose function is uncertain. V shed 4 bases and J shed 1 base, with 11 bases lying between them. The CDR3 is made up of 14 amino acids. The CDR3 coding sequence is TGTGCCAGAAGCCCAGGGGACCGCCAAGAGACCCAGTACTTC. The encoded protein is CARSPGDRQETQYF.

The rearrangement links TRBV6-6 to TRBJ1-6; D is perhaps TRBD1 (6 bases). Germline assignment: CDR1 MNHNY and CDR2 SVGAGI (reference sequence). Trimming removed 11 bases at V and 9 bases at J, with 20 bases between. This CDR3 contains 14 residues. CDR3 sequence reads: CASLTAGETSPLHF. CDR3 DNA: TGTGCCTCCTTAACGGCAGGGGAGACTTCACCCCTCCACTTT.

For the CDR3, the DNA is TGCGCCAGCAGTAGGGGGCCCAGGACCTATAATTCACCCCTCCACTTT. Protein product: CASSRGPRTYNSPLHF. The chain combines TRBV10-1 with TRBJ1-6, with 7 bases matching TRBD1. V lost 5 bases to trimming and J lost 2 bases; unmatched junction nucleotides: 6. Germline loops: CDR1 WNHNN, CDR2 SYGVQD (reference sequence). There are 16 residues in the CDR3.

The rearrangement uses TRBV6-5 and TRBJ1-2; a weak D match, TRBD1 (6 bases). Germline values: CDR1 MNHEY, CDR2 SVGAGI. V was pared by 7 bases and J by 6 bases, with 18 bases between. The CDR3 contains 14 residues. Here the CDR3 DNA reads TGTGCCAGCACCTCGGATAGGGGGTGGGATGGCTACACCTTC. This translates into CASTSDRGWDGYTF.